The 11 T cell receptor beta chains reported below all come from one sample, sequenced in a study of cytomegalovirus exposure and HLA in healthy donors. Primers: 60 Vbeta forward and 13 Jbeta reverse. Assay: immunoSEQ multiplex PCR; the TCRdb copy retains only in-frame clones and omits some. Of roughly 100,000 clones in the sample, about 16% were seen once. Sequencing was performed on PBMCs. Receptors originate from a female donor in good health and CMV-seronegative.

This clone showed up just a few times. This rearrangement joins TRBV29-1 to TRBJ1-2; D call uncertain. Germline V CDR1 and CDR2: SQVTM, ANQGSEA. This CDR3 region has 13 residues. V gave up 4 bases and J gave up 1 base, with 10 bases separating them. The DNA for the CDR3 is TGCAGCGTTGGGGCAGAAGTTAACTATGGCTACACCTTC. Residues: CSVGAEVNYGYTF.

The chain couples TRBV28 to TRBJ1-1; 7 bases line up with TRBD1. CDR1 and CDR2 from the germline V gene are MDHEN and SYDVKM. V gave up 3 bases and J gave up 11 bases; unmatched junction bases: 12. This CDR3 has 14 amino acids. The CDR3 here is CASSLLEGAAAAFF. The CDR3 DNA reads as TGTGCCAGCAGTTTGTTGGAGGGGGCGGCCGCTGCTTTCTTT.

J is TRBJ2-3 and V is TRBV2; a weak D match, TRBD2 (6 bases). The germline V gene has CDR1 SNHLY and CDR2 FYNNEI. V dropped 10 bases and J dropped 0 bases, with 14 bases sitting between them. The CDR3 loop spans 14 amino acids. The CDR3 region has the DNA TGTGCCAAACACCGGGACTCTAGCACAGATACGCAGTATTTT. This codes for CAKHRDSSTDTQYF.

The gene calls are TRBV14 and TRBJ1-3; D call uncertain. Germline CDR1 reads SGHDN; CDR2 reads FVKESK. The CDR3 contains 15 residues. Trimming removed 5 bases at V and 0 bases at J, with 11 bases between. CDR3 sequence reads: CASSIQLGSGNTIYF. CDR3 nucleotide sequence: TGTGCCAGCAGCATACAGTTGGGCTCTGGAAACACCATATATTTT.

The chain recombines TRBV6-5 with TRBJ2-7; D not resolved. Between the trimmed V and J ends, which lost 0 bases and 0 bases, there was a span of 6 bases. The V gene's germline CDR1 is MNHEY and CDR2 SVGAGI. The CDR3 totals 14 residues. CDR3 sequence: CASSYSPSSYEQYF. The CDR3 DNA reads as TGTGCCAGCAGTTACTCTCCTAGCTCCTACGAGCAGTACTTC.

This clone was seen more than once but under ten times. The chain links TRBV28 to TRBJ2-2, with 8 bases that match TRBD1. Germline CDR1 reads MDHEN; CDR2 reads SYDVKM. V was clipped by 6 bases and J by 4 bases; unmatched bases: 7. The CDR3 is 15 amino acids. For the CDR3, the DNA is TGTGCCAGCAGGCCGGACAGGGTTGTCACCGGGGAGCTGTTTTTT. This sequence encodes CASRPDRVVTGELFF.

This clone was counted a few times. The chain employs TRBV5-1 and TRBJ2-1; 11 bases are a match to TRBD2. The CDR3 loop spans 14 amino acids. Trimming at V came to 5 bases and at J to 5 bases, leaving 3 bases not matched to a gene. CDR1 is SGHRS and CDR2 is YFSETQ in the germline V gene. The CDR3 DNA is TGCGCCAGCAGTATAGCGGGAGGGGACAATGAGCAGTTCTTC. It specifies CASSIAGGDNEQFF.

This clone turned up a few times. V is TRBV12-5 and J is TRBJ2-3; the match to TRBD1 covers 8 bases. V lost 2 bases, J lost 4 bases, and 8 bases stayed unmatched. The CDR3 sequence is 16 residues long. Germline CDR1 and CDR2: LGHNT and FRNRAP. The CDR3 nucleotides are TGTGCTAGTGGTTTGACAGGGGGAGGTCGGGCAGATACGCAGTATTTT. Translating gives CASGLTGGGRADTQYF.

The sample holds a few counts of this clone. J is TRBJ2-7 and V is TRBV2; maybe TRBD2 (6 bases). The CDR3 totals 16 residues. Trimming stripped 4 bases from V and 1 base from J, with 17 bases between. Germline CDR1 SNHLY, CDR2 FYNNEI. The CDR3 bases are TGTGCCAGCAGTGGCTCAAGCGGGCAAATTTCCTACGAGCAGTACTTC. As protein: CASSGSSGQISYEQYF.

The chain employs TRBV4-3 and TRBJ2-1; D is unresolved. The CDR3 contains 14 residues. CDR1 is LGHNA and CDR2 is YSLEER in the germline V gene. V shed 0 bases and J shed 3 bases, with 6 bases lying between them. CDR3 residues: CASSQDISYNEQFF. The CDR3 DNA follows: TGCGCCAGCAGCCAAGATATTAGCTACAATGAGCAGTTCTTC.

This clone appeared a few times. This sequence joins TRBV19 and TRBJ2-1; tentative D call: TRBD1 (6 bases). This CDR3 contains 15 residues. Germline V CDR1 and CDR2: LNHDA, SQIVND (reference sequence). The V end lost 3 bases, the J end lost 3 bases, and 12 bases lay between the germline ends. The CDR3 nucleotides are TGTGCCAGTAGTATCAATGGGGGCGTCTACAATGAGCAGTTCTTC. Amino acid sequence: CASSINGGVYNEQFF.